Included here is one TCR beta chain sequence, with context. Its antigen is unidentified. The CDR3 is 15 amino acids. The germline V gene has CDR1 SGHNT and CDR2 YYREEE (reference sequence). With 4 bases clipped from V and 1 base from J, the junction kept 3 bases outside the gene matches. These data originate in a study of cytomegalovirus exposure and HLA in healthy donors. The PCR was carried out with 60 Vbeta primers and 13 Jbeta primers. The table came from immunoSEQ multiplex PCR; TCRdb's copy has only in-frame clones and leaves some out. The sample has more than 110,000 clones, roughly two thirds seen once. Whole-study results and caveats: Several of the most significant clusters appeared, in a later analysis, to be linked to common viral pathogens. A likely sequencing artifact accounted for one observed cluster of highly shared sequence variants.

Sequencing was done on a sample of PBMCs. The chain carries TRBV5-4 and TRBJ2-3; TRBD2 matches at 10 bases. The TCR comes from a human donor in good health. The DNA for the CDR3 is TGTGCCAGCAGCCCAGGGACTAGCGGCACAGATACGCAGTATTTT. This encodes CASSPGTSGTDTQYF.